What follows is one T cell receptor (beta chain) and its context. This CDR3 comprises 15 residues. The V and J ends lost 5 bases and 3 bases, in that order; junction bases with no gene match: 11. From germline, CDR1 is SGHRS and CDR2 YFSETQ. The data derive from a study of technical replicates of blood from a few donors. TCRdb's copy holds only in-frame clones and misses some; the assay was immunoSEQ multiplex PCR. In the table there are 75,000 or so clones, around 94% of which are singletons. The V call is TRBV5-1, the J call TRBJ2-7; 7 nucleotides match TRBD1. What was sequenced was T cells isolated from PBMCs. The TCR was taken from a human donor in good health. CDR3 residues: CASSFVDRDNYEQYF. CDR3 bases: TGCGCCAGCAGTTTCGTAGACAGGGATAACTACGAGCAGTACTTC.